What follows describes a single T cell receptor (beta chain). Its cognate antigen has yet to be identified. Per-base quality was not reported, and no clone a single base away is much larger than it. These data originate in a study of OX40 agonist ivuxolimab in advanced cancers. With respect to the entire study: Ivuxolimab was a fully human IgG2 agonistic monoclonal antibody targeting the costimulatory receptor OX40 (CD134). Three dose-escalation patients achieved partial responses, one with hepatocellular carcinoma and two with cutaneous melanoma. The monotherapy dose-escalation portion (N = 52 patients) of the phase I ivuxolimab trial is reported in the paper. Among the roughly 52 dose-escalation patients, some 19 had hepatocellular carcinoma, roughly 15 melanoma, 9 renal cell carcinoma and 9 head and neck cancer. A male proportion of around 80% and a mean age of 60 years, ranging from roughly 20 to 80, were recorded for the dose-escalation cohort. Intravenous ivuxolimab was administered to patients every 2 weeks at six dose levels: 0.01, 0.1, 0.3, 1.5, 3 and 10 mg/kg. Prior anti-PD-1, anti-PD-L1 or anti-CTLA-4 therapy was permitted, and approximately 40% of dose-escalation patients had received checkpoint inhibitors. The point of sequencing TCRbeta in the periphery was to test whether ivuxolimab changed TCR sequence diversity and drove clonal T-cell expansion. Findings and caveats that apply to the study as a whole: Which antigens the clonally expanded peripheral T cells were specific for was not determined. In the 0.1-3.0 mg/kg groups, partial responders were among the patients with the lowest normalized peripheral clonal expansion, particularly in CD8+ T cells. At doses from 0.1 to 3.0 mg/kg, clonal expansion was seen in both CD4+ and CD8+ blood T cells between baseline and week 6. On average, CD8+ T cells showed more expanded clones than CD4+ T cells after ivuxolimab. Low levels of normalized T-cell clonal expansion were also seen in some nonresponding patients.

Patients with a history of autoimmune disease or receiving systemic immunosuppression were excluded from the trial. Peripheral blood for TCR sequencing was collected from all dose cohorts at baseline, on cycle 4 day 1, and on cycle 7 day 1. The samples were drawn from a first-in-human, open-label, multicenter phase I dose-escalation trial of ivuxolimab. Adults with locally advanced or metastatic melanoma, renal cell, hepatocellular, or head and neck squamous cell carcinoma were enrolled in the trial. Before TCR sequencing, CD4+ T cells and CD8+ T cells from peripheral blood were sorted into separate populations. Genomic DNA was extracted from sorted cells for sequencing of the TCRbeta CDR3 region. TCRbeta CDR3 regions were sequenced using the immunoSEQ Assay. TCRdb took over this immuneACCESS table, retaining in-frame rearrangements with V and J assigned. Such tables are incomplete; in checked studies, under half of the missing clones stem from an unresolved V gene, and the remainder is unexplained. Recorded for this sample are fewer than 85,000 clones; roughly 86% of them occurred a single time. Together, the top ten hold 0.68% of the sample.

CDR3 length: 12 amino acids, cysteine to phenylalanine. The sequence is cut down to CDR3 DNA, 36 bases in frame from base 1. V gives up 6 bases and J gives up 8 bases, and the segment between their germline ends measures 16 bases. CDR1 and CDR2, looked up from the germline V gene (reference sequence), are GTSNPN and SVGIG. The sample here was CD4+ or CD8+ T cells sorted from blood, taken in a trial of the OX40 agonist ivuxolimab. The rearrangement joined TRBV30 to TRBJ1-2, with TRBD1 tentatively as D gene (5 bases match). The receptor comes from an adult with an advanced solid tumor such as melanoma, head and neck, liver or kidney cancer. The CDR3 region has the sequence CACHGTPGGYTF. The sequence in DNA is TGTGCCTGCCACGGGACTCCGGGAGGCTACACCTTC.